One sample yielded the 26 T cell receptor beta chains listed below, sequenced in a study of identical twins. TCRdb analysed the 5' RACE reads with MiXCR anew, one entry per CDR3 protein. The sample lists about 210,000 distinct CDR3 sequences, around 10% occurring once. Sequencing input: memory (CD45RO+) T cells sorted from blood. These receptors originate from a woman younger than 30 in good health.

A few counts support this clonotype. The gene calls are TRBV20-1 and TRBJ2-3; no clear D. Germline V gene sequence: CDR1 DFQATT, CDR2 SNEGSKA (reference sequence). This CDR3 region has 16 residues. With 0 bases removed from V and 2 bases from J, the gap between germline ends came to 15 bases. CDR3 sequence: CSARDLVRQATDTQYF. DNA of the CDR3: TGCAGTGCTAGAGATTTGGTGCGGCAGGCCACAGATACGCAGTATTTT.

There are many counts of this clonotype. The chain couples TRBV6-1 to TRBJ1-2; weak D call: TRBD1 (5 bases). V gave up 6 bases and J gave up 2 bases, with 10 bases separating them. In germline, CDR1 is MNHNS, CDR2 SASEGT. The CDR3 contains 13 residues. The CDR3: CASSLGANYGYTF. The CDR3 DNA follows: TGTGCCAGCAGCTTAGGGGCCAACTATGGCTACACCTTC.

There are a few counts of this clonotype. V usage is TRBV19 and J usage is TRBJ1-2, with TRBD1 matching over 9 bases. The CDR3 length is 13 residues. Unmatched junction bases numbered 11, after V lost 8 bases and J lost 10 bases. The V gene's germline CDR1 is LNHDA and CDR2 SQIVND (reference sequence). The CDR3 is CASGPGQGGYYTF. The CDR3 nucleotides read TGTGCCAGTGGACCGGGACAGGGTGGCTACTACACCTTC.

The chain uses TRBV12-3 or TRBV12-4 and TRBJ2-3, with 14 nucleotides matching TRBD2. The CDR3 spans 13 residues. Trimming took 4 bases from V and 13 from J; bases not matched to a gene: 4. CDR3: CASSYGTSGGKYF. For the CDR3, the DNA is TGTGCCAGCAGTTATGGGACTAGCGGGGGAAAGTATTTT.

This clonotype was counted a few times. The chain joins TRBV5-6 to TRBJ1-4; D unresolved. The germline CDR1 and CDR2 sequences are SGHDT and YYEEEE. V was cut by 1 base and J by 8 bases, with 15 bases left in between. The CDR3 has 15 residues. CDR3 region: CASSLRISSREKLFF. The CDR3 bases are TGTGCCAGCAGCTTGAGAATATCCTCCAGGGAAAAACTGTTTTTT.

This clonotype was counted a few times. The chain uses TRBV9 and TRBJ1-2; D may be TRBD1 (5 bases). In germline, CDR1 is SGDLS, CDR2 YYNGEE. Between the trimmed V and J ends, which lost 3 bases and 1 base, there was a span of 7 bases. CDR3 length: 13 amino acids. This CDR3 reads CASSDRFNYGYTF. The DNA of the CDR3 is TGTGCCAGCAGCGACAGGTTTAACTATGGCTACACCTTC.

The rearrangement uses TRBV11-3 and TRBJ2-1; 8 bases are a match to TRBD2. The germline V gene encodes CDR1 SGHNT and CDR2 YENEEA. V lost 8 bases, J lost 12 bases, and 12 bases stayed unmatched. The CDR3 sequence is 13 residues long. The CDR3 here is CASRPGRGVGQFF. For the CDR3, the DNA is TGTGCCAGCCGTCCGGGGCGGGGGGTCGGGCAGTTCTTC.

In its sample, this clonotype was seen many times. The chain recombines TRBV7-9 with TRBJ1-4, with D perhaps TRBD1 (6 bases). The CDR3 sequence is 14 residues long. Per the germline V gene, CDR1 is SEHNR and CDR2 is FQNEAQ (reference sequence). V was shortened by 5 bases and J by 5 bases, with 12 bases between the two germline ends. The CDR3 region has the DNA TGTGCCAGCAGCCCGTGGGGGCCAAATGAAAAACTGTTTTTT. This encodes CASSPWGPNEKLFF.

The rearrangement uses TRBV7-9 and TRBJ2-1; tentatively, D is TRBD2 (5 bases). Trimming took 2 bases from V and 7 from J, leaving 12 bases between them. There are 14 residues in the CDR3. Germline V CDR1 and CDR2: SEHNR, FQNEAQ (reference sequence). CDR3 sequence (DNA): TGTGCCAGCAGCTTACTAGCTTCAGTGAATGAGCAGTTCTTC. The encoded protein is CASSLLASVNEQFF.

The chain carries TRBV21-1 and TRBJ2-3; TRBD2, as called in the table, went unchecked against the DNA. TRBV21-1 is deemed a pseudogene. CDR3 length: 16 residues. The CDR3: CASSMELAGGTDTQYF. The CDR3 nucleotides are TGTGCCAGCAGCATGGAACTAGCGGGAGGGACAGATACGCAGTATTTT.

This clonotype was seen a handful of times. This chain joins TRBV3-1 and TRBJ2-7; 7 bases map to TRBD1. This CDR3 region has 11 residues. Germline trimming cut 5 bases from V and 6 bases from J; bases unmatched to any gene: 1. From germline, CDR1 is LGHDT and CDR2 YNNKEL (reference sequence). CDR3 region: CASSAGGEQYF. The DNA for the CDR3 is TGTGCCAGCAGCGCAGGGGGCGAGCAGTACTTC.

The chain has TRBV3-1 and TRBJ1-2; maybe TRBD1 (5 bases). The CDR3 runs 13 residues. V lost 3 bases and J 4 bases, leaving 9 bases between the germline ends. CDR1 is LGHDT, CDR2 YNNKEL, per germline (reference sequence). This chain's CDR3 is CASSQGLFYGYTF. CDR3 in DNA: TGTGCCAGCAGCCAGGGACTTTTCTATGGCTACACCTTC. Using reference TRBV3-1 and TRBJ1-2 for the parts outside the CDR3, the full variable domain is DTAVSQTPKYLVTQMGNDKSIKCEQNLGHDTMYWYKQDSKKFLKIMFSYNNKELIINETVPNRFSPKSPDKAHLNLHINSLELGDSAVYFCASSQGLFYGYTFGSGTRLTVV.

This clonotype was recorded a few times. The chain carries TRBV6-2 or TRBV6-3 and TRBJ2-6; D is unclear. Germline V gene data show CDR1 as MNHEY and CDR2 as SVGEGT. CDR3 length: 15 amino acids. V dropped 6 bases and J dropped 3 bases, with 12 bases sitting between them. The CDR3 sequence is CASSTLSGGANVLTF. The CDR3 bases are TGTGCCAGCAGCACCCTCTCCGGTGGGGCCAACGTCCTGACTTTC.

This clonotype appeared many times. The chain employs TRBV12-3 or TRBV12-4 and TRBJ2-3; 7 bases fit TRBD2. Trimming at V came to 7 bases and at J to 8 bases, leaving 12 bases not matched to a gene. The CDR3 has 14 residues. CDR3 nucleotides: TGTGCCAGCACCCCGACTAGCCCCACGGGTACGCAGTATTTT. It specifies CASTPTSPTGTQYF.

This clonotype has at least ten counts. This chain joins TRBV10-3 and TRBJ1-1, with a tentative D call TRBD1 (6 bases). The V end was cut by 5 bases, the J end by 0 bases, with 10 bases between. The CDR3 contains 14 residues. Germline V gives CDR1 ENHRY, CDR2 SYGVKD. This CDR3 is CAISLTGLNTEAFF. The CDR3 DNA is TGTGCCATCAGTTTGACAGGACTGAACACTGAAGCTTTCTTT.

In this sample, this clonotype turned up a few times. The J gene is TRBJ1-1, the V gene TRBV5-1, with D tentatively TRBD1 (6 bases). Germline V gene lookup returns CDR1 SGHRS and CDR2 YFSETQ. The CDR3 has 15 amino acids. Trimming removed 5 bases from V and 5 bases from J, with 19 bases in between. The CDR3 region is CASRQQTSGDTEAFF. For the CDR3, the DNA is TGCGCCAGCAGACAACAAACTTCAGGGGATACTGAAGCTTTCTTT.

This clonotype has more than one count but fewer than ten. This rearrangement joins TRBV20-1 to TRBJ2-3; 13 bases agree with TRBD2. CDR3 length: 16 residues. V lost 6 bases, J lost 2 bases, and 8 bases stayed unmatched. Germline assignment: CDR1 DFQATT and CDR2 SNEGSKA (reference sequence). CDR3 DNA sequence: TGCAGTGCGGAACTAGCGGGGGGGCGAAACACAGATACGCAGTATTTT. Its translation is CSAELAGGRNTDTQYF.

This clonotype was detected only a few times. The chain couples TRBV7-9 to TRBJ2-1; D unclear. V was cut by 1 base and J by 15 bases, with 13 bases left in between. CDR1 SEHNR and CDR2 FQNEAQ come from the germline V gene (reference sequence). This CDR3 region has 12 residues. CDR3 DNA: TGTGCCAGCAGCTTAGAAGGAGCCTATTCGTTCTTC. This sequence encodes CASSLEGAYSFF.

The gene calls are TRBV20-1 and TRBJ1-1; D ambiguous. CDR1 is DFQATT and CDR2 is SNEGSKA in the germline V gene (reference sequence). V lost 1 base, J lost 1 base, and 10 bases lay in between. The CDR3 extends over 14 amino acids. The CDR3 DNA reads as TGCAGTGCTAGAGGGCACCATGGGAACACTGAAGCTTTCTTT. This sequence encodes CSARGHHGNTEAFF.

The chain links TRBV6-5 to TRBJ1-2, with a tentative D call TRBD1 (5 bases). With 6 bases removed from V and 8 bases from J, the gap between germline ends came to 13 bases. CDR3 length: 12 residues. Germline V lookup: CDR1 MNHEY, CDR2 SVGAGI. CDR3 coding DNA: TGTGCCAGCAGCGGGGGGACGCCGGGCTACACCTTC. Protein product: CASSGGTPGYTF.

This clonotype was counted only a few times. The chain links TRBV29-1 to TRBJ1-4; D gene unclear. The germline V gene has CDR1 SQVTM and CDR2 ANQGSEA. CDR3 length: 13 residues. The germline V and J ends were trimmed by 6 bases and 0 bases, with 8 bases remaining between them. This chain's CDR3 is CSVRTPTNEKLFF. The CDR3 region has the DNA TGCAGCGTCCGCACGCCAACTAATGAAAAACTGTTTTTT.

This clonotype was counted a few times. The chain links TRBV2 to TRBJ1-2; tentatively, D is TRBD1 (6 bases). The CDR3 runs 12 residues. CDR1 SNHLY and CDR2 FYNNEI come from the germline V gene. The V end lost 4 bases, the J end lost 7 bases, and 10 bases lay between the germline ends. CDR3 protein: CASSGQAAGYTF. The CDR3 nucleotides read TGTGCCAGCAGTGGACAGGCGGCTGGCTACACCTTC.

The gene calls are TRBV27 and TRBJ2-3; possibly TRBD2 for D (6 bases). Deletions cut 4 bases from V and 1 base from J, with 12 bases between. Germline V gene data show CDR1 as MNHEY and CDR2 as SMNVEV (reference sequence). This CDR3 has 15 residues. The CDR3 spells CASSYGTSRTDTQYF. Written as DNA, the CDR3 is TGTGCCAGCAGTTATGGGACTTCCCGCACAGATACGCAGTATTTT.

This chain links TRBV7-2 with TRBJ2-7; 10 bases are shared with TRBD2. The J segment lost 2 bases and the V segment lost 3 bases, leaving 4 bases of the junction unmatched. The CDR3 sequence is 15 residues long. Looked up from germline, CDR1 is SGHTA and CDR2 is FQGNSA. The chain's CDR3 is CASSFTSGVAYEQYF. In nucleotides, the CDR3 is TGTGCCAGCAGCTTTACTAGCGGGGTAGCCTACGAGCAGTACTTC.

This clonotype was detected only a few times. The chain combines TRBV20-1 with TRBJ2-7; 7 bases are shared with TRBD1. Germline lookup yields CDR1 DFQATT and CDR2 SNEGSKA (reference sequence). The junction had 7 bases not matched to a gene; V was cut back by 6 bases and J by 2 bases. CDR3 size: 13 residues. The CDR3 nucleotides are TGCAGTGCCACAAACAGGGGCACCTACGAGCAGTACTTC. Translation gives CSATNRGTYEQYF.

In this sample, this clonotype turned up a few times. This chain connects TRBV7-2 to TRBJ2-7; possibly TRBD2 for D (6 bases). The V gene lost 5 bases and the J gene lost 0 bases, with 17 bases spanning the gap. The CDR3 has 16 amino acids. Per germline, CDR1 SGHTA and CDR2 FQGNSA. The CDR3 loop is CASSRTSSASSYEQYF. The CDR3 bases are TGTGCCAGCAGCCGGACCTCTAGCGCTAGCTCCTACGAGCAGTACTTC.